Each of the 21 T cell receptor beta chains below was sequenced from the same sample in a study of T cell responses to AZD1222 COVID-19 vaccine. Produced via immunoSEQ multiplex PCR; TCRdb's table is partial and in-frame only. The repertoire holds about 140,000 clones, with 80% to 90% as singletons. Material: peripheral blood, obtained on day 0 of AZD1222 vaccination. The receptors derive from an adult in good health.

The V gene is TRBV9, the J gene TRBJ1-1; TRBD1 is a possible D gene (6 bases). CDR1 and CDR2 from the germline V gene are SGDLS and YYNGEE. The CDR3 covers 14 residues. With 4 bases removed from V and 6 bases from J, the gap between germline ends came to 16 bases. DNA of the CDR3: TGTGCCAGCAGCCCTCACAGGGATCTCTCTGAAGCTTTCTTT. It translates to CASSPHRDLSEAFF.

To note about this clone: Other DNA sequences of this sample code for an identical CDR3. The CDR3 is CASSLRGLNTEAFF. The CDR3, as DNA: TGTGCCAGCAGTTTAAGAGGGTTGAACACTGAAGCTTTCTTT. This chain links TRBV28 with TRBJ1-1; D not certain. The CDR3 has 14 residues. Trimming left V 2 bases short and J 0 bases short, with 7 bases between. Per germline, CDR1 MDHEN and CDR2 SYDVKM.

The chain links TRBV5-1 to TRBJ2-1, with 12 bases lining up with TRBD2. The germline V gene has CDR1 SGHRS and CDR2 YFSETQ. The CDR3 contains 16 residues. J gave up 1 base and V 4 bases, and 3 bases lay outside the gene matches. CDR3 region: CASSGTSGRSYNEQFF. The CDR3 coding sequence is TGCGCCAGCAGCGGAACTAGCGGGAGGTCCTACAATGAGCAGTTCTTC.

The CDR3 loop reads CASSFSGLAGAYEQYF. The CDR3 DNA reads as TGTGCCAGCAGCTTCTCGGGACTAGCGGGGGCCTACGAGCAGTACTTC. The V call is TRBV13, the J call TRBJ2-7; TRBD2 matches at 14 bases. The CDR3 has 16 amino acids. Germline V gene lookup returns CDR1 PRHDT and CDR2 FYEKMQ (reference sequence). Losses at the gene ends were 3 bases for V and 2 bases for J; bases not matched to a gene: 3.

CDR3 in amino acids: CSVPPTGTGGTDTQYF. The CDR3 nucleotides are TGCAGCGTTCCTCCTACCGGGACAGGGGGCACAGATACGCAGTATTTT. The V and J genes are TRBV29-1 and TRBJ2-3; 10 bases match TRBD1. In germline, CDR1 is SQVTM, CDR2 ANQGSEA. V lost 5 bases to trimming and J lost 1 base; unmatched junction nucleotides: 9. This CDR3 is built from 16 residues.

The chain joins TRBV6-2 or TRBV6-3 to TRBJ1-2; no firm D call. The length of the CDR3 is 15 residues. With 5 bases removed from V and 6 bases from J, the gap between germline ends came to 19 bases. The V gene's germline CDR1 is MNHEY and CDR2 SVGEGT. CDR3: CASSLSGSVVNGYTF. CDR3 sequence (DNA): TGTGCCAGCAGTCTCTCCGGGTCAGTAGTCAATGGCTACACCTTC.

The chain recombines TRBV3-1 (or the pseudogene TRBV3-2) with TRBJ2-3, with D uncertain. Trimming left V 1 base short and J 2 bases short, with 10 bases between. This CDR3 comprises 15 residues. Germline loops: CDR1 LGHDT, CDR2 YNNKEL (reference sequence). The CDR3: CASSQGGSYTDTQYF. CDR3 DNA sequence: TGTGCCAGCAGCCAAGGAGGATCTTACACAGATACGCAGTATTTT.

The chain joins TRBV7-2 to TRBJ2-1; 8 nucleotides match TRBD2. J lost 7 bases, V lost 3 bases, and 8 bases had no gene match. CDR3 length: 15 amino acids. CDR1 and CDR2 from the germline V gene are SGHTA and FQGNSA. The CDR3 DNA sequence: TGTGCCAGCAGCTTTCGGAGCGGGAGTGTTAATGAGCAGTTCTTC. It specifies CASSFRSGSVNEQFF. The variable domain in full, with the rest retrieved from reference TRBV7-2 and TRBJ2-1, is GAGVSQSPSNKVTEKGKDVELRCDPISGHTALYWYRQSLGQGLEFLIYFQGNSAPDKSGLPSDRFSAERTGGSVSTLTIQRTQQEDSAVYLCASSFRSGSVNEQFFGPGTRLTVL.

This clone was seen just once. The V call is TRBV9, the J call TRBJ2-3, with 8 bases lining up with TRBD1. Germline V lookup: CDR1 SGDLS, CDR2 YYNGEE. V was clipped by 1 base and J by 5 bases; unmatched bases: 9. The length of the CDR3 is 16 residues. The CDR3 sequence: CASSVRGDRGRDTQYF. The CDR3 nucleotides read TGTGCCAGCAGCGTACGCGGAGACAGGGGAAGAGATACGCAGTATTTT.

This chain connects TRBV25-1 to TRBJ1-4; D gene ambiguous. Germline CDR1 reads MGHDK; CDR2 reads SYGVNS. Trimming removed 6 bases at V and 3 bases at J, with 8 bases between. The CDR3 has 13 residues. CDR3 DNA sequence: TGTGCCAGCAGCGATAACTCTAATGAAAAACTGTTTTTT. As protein: CASSDNSNEKLFF.

The gene calls are TRBV7-2 and TRBJ2-7, with 8 bases that match TRBD1. V was clipped by 4 bases and J by 1 base; unmatched bases: 3. This CDR3 comprises 14 residues. Germline V CDR1 and CDR2: SGHTA, FQGNSA. DNA of the CDR3: TGTGCCAGCAGCTCAGACAGGGGATCCTACGAGCAGTACTTC. Translating it yields CASSSDRGSYEQYF.

The J gene is TRBJ1-6, the V gene TRBV7-9; D call uncertain. Trimming removed 0 bases at V and 0 bases at J, with 9 bases between. CDR1 SEHNR and CDR2 FQNEAQ come from the germline V gene (reference sequence). The CDR3 totals 17 residues. The CDR3 sequence: CASSLAHSSSYNSPLHF. CDR3 coding DNA: TGTGCCAGCAGCTTAGCCCACTCGAGCTCCTATAATTCACCCCTCCACTTT.

The chain recombines TRBV4-3 with TRBJ1-5; D may be TRBD1 (5 bases). Germline loops: CDR1 LGHNA, CDR2 YSLEER. The V gene lost 0 bases and the J gene lost 3 bases, with 6 bases spanning the gap. CDR3 length: 14 residues. The CDR3 region is CASSQDRVNQPQHF. The CDR3 coding sequence is TGCGCCAGCAGCCAAGACAGGGTCAATCAGCCCCAGCATTTT.

The genes are TRBV5-1 and TRBJ1-1; TRBD1 might be the D (6 bases). Per the germline V gene, CDR1 is SGHRS and CDR2 is YFSETQ. Trimming shortened V by 0 bases and J by 1 base, and 10 bases separated the two germline ends. The CDR3 is made up of 15 amino acids. The DNA for the CDR3 is TGCGCCAGCAGCTTGGGGACAGATAAGAACACTGAAGCTTTCTTT. This encodes CASSLGTDKNTEAFF. Full variable domain (missing parts from reference TRBV5-1 and TRBJ1-1): KAGVTQTPRYLIKTRGQQVTLSCSPISGHRSVSWYQQTPGQGLQFLFEYFSETQRNKGNFPGRFSGRQFSNSRSEMNVSTLELGDSALYLCASSLGTDKNTEAFFGQGTRLTVV.

The DNA of the CDR3 is TGTGCCAGCAGCTTTGGGAGCGGCACAGATACGCAGTATTTT. Translated: CASSFGSGTDTQYF. The chain recombines TRBV11-2 with TRBJ2-3; D perhaps matches TRBD2 (5 bases). Germline V gene data show CDR1 as SGHAT and CDR2 as FQNNGV. The V end was cut by 3 bases, the J end by 1 base, with 8 bases between. CDR3 length: 14 amino acids. The full variable domain, in which reference TRBV11-2 and TRBJ2-3 provide the parts outside the CDR3, is EAGVAQSPRYKIIEKRQSVAFWCNPISGHATLYWYQQILGQGPKLLIQFQNNGVVDDSQLPKDRFSAERLKGVDSTLKIQPAKLEDSAVYLCASSFGSGTDTQYFGPGTRLTVL.

The chain couples TRBV6-2 or TRBV6-3 to TRBJ2-5; D remains ambiguous. Trimming removed 0 bases from V and 5 bases from J, with 7 bases in between. This CDR3 comprises 13 residues. Germline loops: CDR1 MNHEY, CDR2 SVGEGT. The CDR3 DNA follows: TGTGCCAGCAGTTACTCGATGGTCGAGACCCAGTACTTC. This codes for CASSYSMVETQYF.

The chain combines TRBV27 with TRBJ1-5; D call uncertain. This CDR3 contains 15 residues. Trimming removed 6 bases at V and 2 bases at J, with 14 bases between. Germline values: CDR1 MNHEY, CDR2 SMNVEV (reference sequence). CDR3 sequence: CASSPGGVGNQPQHF. The CDR3 region has the DNA TGTGCCAGCAGCCCTGGTGGGGTCGGCAATCAGCCCCAGCATTTT.

The chain joins TRBV30 to TRBJ2-3; tentative D call: TRBD2 (6 bases). With 0 bases removed from V and 5 bases from J, the gap between germline ends came to 9 bases. Germline values: CDR1 GTSNPN, CDR2 SVGIG (reference sequence). The CDR3 consists of 13 residues. This CDR3 reads CAWSVPGRDTQYF. DNA of the CDR3: TGTGCCTGGAGTGTACCCGGGAGAGATACGCAGTATTTT.

The genes are TRBV5-1 and TRBJ2-3; TRBD2 is a possible D gene (6 bases). The CDR3 totals 14 residues. CDR1 is SGHRS, CDR2 YFSETQ, per germline. The V end lost 0 bases, the J end lost 6 bases, and 11 bases lay between the germline ends. The CDR3 DNA follows: TGCGCCAGCAGCTTGGGACTAGAATGGGATACGCAGTATTTT. It translates to CASSLGLEWDTQYF.

This clone was recorded only once. The chain recombines TRBV13 with TRBJ1-1; D gene ambiguous. V was shortened by 4 bases and J by 4 bases, with 16 bases between the two germline ends. Germline CDR1 reads PRHDT; CDR2 reads FYEKMQ (reference sequence). CDR3 length equals 15 residues. The CDR3 loop reads CASSSGPTHGTEAFF. The CDR3 DNA follows: TGTGCCAGCAGCTCCGGGCCTACCCACGGCACTGAAGCTTTCTTT.

The rearrangement uses TRBV5-1 and TRBJ1-4; D remains ambiguous. With 0 bases removed from V and 10 bases from J, the gap between germline ends came to 10 bases. The CDR3 contains 13 residues. CDR1 is SGHRS and CDR2 is YFSETQ in the germline V gene. CDR3 amino acids: CASSLEADGKLFF. DNA of the CDR3: TGCGCCAGCAGCTTGGAGGCAGATGGAAAACTGTTTTTT.